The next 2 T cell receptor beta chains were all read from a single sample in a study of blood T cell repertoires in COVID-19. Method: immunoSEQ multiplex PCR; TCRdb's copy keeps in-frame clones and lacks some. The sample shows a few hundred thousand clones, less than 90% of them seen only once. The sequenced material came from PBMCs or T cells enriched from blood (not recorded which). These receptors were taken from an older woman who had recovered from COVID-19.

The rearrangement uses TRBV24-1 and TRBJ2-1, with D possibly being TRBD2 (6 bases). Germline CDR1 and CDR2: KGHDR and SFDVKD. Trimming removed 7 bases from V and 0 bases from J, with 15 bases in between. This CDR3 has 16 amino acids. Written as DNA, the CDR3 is TGTGCCACCAGCCCGCTGGGGGGAAGCTCCTACAATGAGCAGTTCTTC. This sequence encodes CATSPLGGSSYNEQFF.

CDR3 residues: CASSDDRGFEKLFF. CDR3 in DNA: TGCGCCAGCAGTGATGACAGGGGATTCGAAAAACTGTTTTTT. V usage is TRBV10-1 and J usage is TRBJ1-4; 8 positions match TRBD1. CDR3 length equals 14 residues. Looked up from germline, CDR1 is WNHNN and CDR2 is SYGVQD (reference sequence). The trim removed 3 bases at V and 8 bases at J, leaving 5 bases unmatched.